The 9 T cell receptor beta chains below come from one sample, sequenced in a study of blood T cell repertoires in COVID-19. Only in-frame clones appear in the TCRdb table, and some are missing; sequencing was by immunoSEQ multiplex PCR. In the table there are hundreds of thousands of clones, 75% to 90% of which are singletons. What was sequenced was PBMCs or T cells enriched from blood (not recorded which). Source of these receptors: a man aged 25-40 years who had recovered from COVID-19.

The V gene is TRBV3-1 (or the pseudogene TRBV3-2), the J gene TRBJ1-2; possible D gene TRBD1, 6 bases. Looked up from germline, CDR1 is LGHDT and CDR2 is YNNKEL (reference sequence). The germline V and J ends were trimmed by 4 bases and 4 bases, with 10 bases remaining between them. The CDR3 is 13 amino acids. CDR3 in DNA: TGTGCCAGCAGCCCCCTGGACAGCTATGGCTACACCTTC. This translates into CASSPLDSYGYTF.

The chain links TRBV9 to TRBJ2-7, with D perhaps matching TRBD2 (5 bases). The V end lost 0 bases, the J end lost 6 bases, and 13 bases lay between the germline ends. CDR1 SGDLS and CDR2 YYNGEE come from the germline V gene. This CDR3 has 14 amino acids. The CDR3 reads CASSVEETSGEQYF. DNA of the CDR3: TGTGCCAGCAGCGTAGAAGAGACGAGCGGCGAGCAGTACTTC.

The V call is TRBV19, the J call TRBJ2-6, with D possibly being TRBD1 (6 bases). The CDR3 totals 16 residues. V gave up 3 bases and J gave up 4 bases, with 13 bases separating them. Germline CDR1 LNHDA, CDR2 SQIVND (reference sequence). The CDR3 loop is CASSISRGSGANVLTF. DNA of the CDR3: TGTGCCAGTAGTATCTCCAGGGGATCCGGGGCCAACGTCCTGACTTTC.

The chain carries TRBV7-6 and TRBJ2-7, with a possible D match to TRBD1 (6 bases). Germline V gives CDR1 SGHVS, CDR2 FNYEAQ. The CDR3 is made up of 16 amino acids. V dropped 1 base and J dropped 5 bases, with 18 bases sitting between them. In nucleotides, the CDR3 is TGTGCCAGCAGCTTAGATCATGAACAGGGATTGAACGAGCAGTACTTC. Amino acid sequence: CASSLDHEQGLNEQYF.

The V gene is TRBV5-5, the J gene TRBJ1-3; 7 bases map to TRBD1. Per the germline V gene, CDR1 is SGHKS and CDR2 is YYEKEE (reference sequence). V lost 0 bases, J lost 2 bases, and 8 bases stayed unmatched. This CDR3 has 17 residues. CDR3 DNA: TGTGCCAGCAGCTTGGGGTCAGGGGGTCTGACTGGAAACACCATATATTTT. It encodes CASSLGSGGLTGNTIYF.

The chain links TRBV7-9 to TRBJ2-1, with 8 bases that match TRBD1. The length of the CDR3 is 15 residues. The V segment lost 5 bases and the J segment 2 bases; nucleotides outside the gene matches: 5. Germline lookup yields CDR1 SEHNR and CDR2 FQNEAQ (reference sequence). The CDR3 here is CASSRGQGPYNEQFF. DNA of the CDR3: TGTGCCAGCAGCAGAGGACAGGGACCCTACAATGAGCAGTTCTTC.

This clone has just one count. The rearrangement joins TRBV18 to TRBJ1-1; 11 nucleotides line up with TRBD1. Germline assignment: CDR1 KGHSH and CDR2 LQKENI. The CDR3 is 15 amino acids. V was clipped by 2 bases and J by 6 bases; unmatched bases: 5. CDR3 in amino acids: CASSPGGQGAPEAFF. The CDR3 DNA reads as TGTGCCAGCTCACCAGGTGGACAGGGGGCACCTGAAGCTTTCTTT.

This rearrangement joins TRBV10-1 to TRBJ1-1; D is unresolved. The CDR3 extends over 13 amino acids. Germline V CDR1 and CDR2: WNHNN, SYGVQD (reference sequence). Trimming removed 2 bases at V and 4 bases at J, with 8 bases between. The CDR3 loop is CASSEVSGTEAFF. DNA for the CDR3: TGCGCCAGCAGTGAGGTTTCGGGCACTGAAGCTTTCTTT.

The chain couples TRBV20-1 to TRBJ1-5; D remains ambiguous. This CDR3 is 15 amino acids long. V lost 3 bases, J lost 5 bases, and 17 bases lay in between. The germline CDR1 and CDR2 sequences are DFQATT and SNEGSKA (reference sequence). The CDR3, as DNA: TGCAGTGCTAGTATCGGCGGATACTATGATCAGCCCCAGCATTTT. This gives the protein CSASIGGYYDQPQHF.